This entry describes one TCR beta chain. This clonotype was found many times. This receptor's antigen is unknown. Base-call qualities are not available, and no considerably larger clone is one nucleotide away. The germline V gene provides CDR1 KGHDR and CDR2 SFDVKD. Relative to germline, V is 2 bases shorter and J is 0 bases shorter, with 7 bases between their ends. From the cysteine through the phenylalanine, the CDR3 covers 14 amino acids. Solely the CDR3 DNA is kept, with 42 bases framed from the first base. Amplification of full-length TCR variable regions was done by 5' RACE PCR using constant-region reverse primers, and this step was followed by semi-nested PCR with Nested Universal Primer A. The ReliaPrep RNA Cell Miniprep System was used to extract total RNA, which was then reverse transcribed into 5'RACE-ready cDNA with the SMARTer RACE 5'/3' Kit. Multiplex adaptors were used to barcode full-length TCR alpha and beta libraries, and the barcoded libraries were sequenced on an Illumina MiSeq. The original pipeline was this. For each of nine subset-tissue groups, sequencing data from the five patients were combined, and the groups were compared by unsupervised clustering of TCR gene usage. The Morisita-Horn index, with shared sequences weighted by their contribution to each repertoire, was used to calculate repertoire similarity. In TCRdb, the public reads were trimmed at Q25 with fastp and aligned with MiXCR, with productive beta chains retained. All rows with the same CDR3 protein become a single entry with the most common DNA and genes. The V and J calls come from TCRdb's annotation, not from the publication. In this sample the table shows some 44,000 distinct CDR3 sequences, roughly a fifth of which occur a single time. Clones ranked in the top ten supply roughly 3.7% of the sample.

Tregs were isolated as CD4+CD25+CD127-/low cells. Tregs, naive and memory CD4+ T cells from tumor, blood and ipsilateral draining lymph nodes of about five breast cancer patients underwent full-length TCR alpha and beta sequencing. Ficoll density gradient centrifugation was used to isolate mononuclear cells from either lymph nodes or 50 ml of peripheral blood. A purity exceeding 90% was confirmed by FACS for the sorted cell populations. The entry originates in a study (dated by TCRdb to the mid-2010s). About the investigation overall: Whether tumor-infiltrating Tregs in breast cancer are recruited from blood Tregs or converted in situ from other CD4+ T cell subsets was tested. Study-wide findings and limitations: The larger-cohort validation was restricted to a single TCR beta V-J rearrangement rather than whole repertoires. The greatest overlap of tumor-infiltrating Treg TCR alpha and beta sequences was observed with tumor naive CD4+ T cells, followed by blood naive CD4+ T cells. In terms of TCR gene usage, tumor memory CD4+ T cells clustered together with blood and lymph node memory CD4+ cells, as well as with lymph node naive CD4+ cells.

This sequence originates from a female donor with breast cancer. The chain couples TRBV24-1 to TRBJ2-7; no D gene can be assigned with confidence. Sequencing was done on a sample of Tregs sorted from blood. Read as DNA, the sequence is TGTGCCACCAGTGATTCAGGCACCTCCTACGAGCAGTACTTC. It encodes CATSDSGTSYEQYF.